This T cell receptor (beta chain) comes out of a study of long-term antiretroviral therapy in people with HIV. This clone was counted a few times. This CDR3 has 14 amino acids. V trimming: 6 bases; J trimming: 0 bases; junction bases outside the gene matches: 2. Germline values: CDR1 MNHNS, CDR2 SASEGT. The libraries were made with immunoSEQ v3.0 at survey level. TCRdb's copy holds only in-frame clones and misses some; the assay was immunoSEQ multiplex PCR. The data hold about 39,000 clones, with 80% to 90% observed a single time. Sequencing was performed on unsorted PBMCs, taken 1.2 years after starting antiretroviral therapy. The clonotype originates from a woman aged 45-65 years with HIV. This chain uses TRBV6-1 with TRBJ1-2; 9 bases are shared with TRBD1. The CDR3 region is CASSGDRANYGYTF. CDR3 DNA: TGTGCCAGCAGCGGGGACAGGGCTAACTATGGCTACACCTTC.